This TCR beta chain is from a study of radiotherapy plus CTLA-4 blockade in lung cancer. Study overall: Objective responses were observed in 15% to 20% of patients, and disease control was achieved by approximately 30%. Study results and caveats: Radiotherapy with ipilimumab was followed by blood expansion of tumor-derived clones. Best predicting response, reportedly, were early blood T cell clone dynamics, with interferon-beta.

V gave up 3 bases and J gave up 7 bases; unmatched junction bases: 10. The V gene's germline CDR1 is MNHNS and CDR2 SASEGT. The CDR3 spans 16 residues. Patients in the study, people with chemo-refractory metastatic non-small-cell lung cancer, received focal radiation plus ipilimumab CTLA-4 blockade. A remark on this clone: What it binds is not known.

Measured with immunoSEQ multiplex PCR; TCRdb has only the in-frame clones, and not every one. The table shows about 66,000 clones, with over 75% occurring only once. Sequencing used peripheral blood, obtained from a patient treated with radiotherapy plus ipilimumab. The TCR was taken from a human donor with non-small cell lung cancer who had a partial response to radiotherapy plus ipilimumab. The V call is TRBV6-1, the J call TRBJ1-4; 8 nucleotides match TRBD1. The CDR3 region is CASSEGGGQGFEKLFF. The CDR3 DNA reads TGTGCCAGCAGTGAGGGGGGCGGACAGGGTTTTGAAAAACTGTTTTTT.